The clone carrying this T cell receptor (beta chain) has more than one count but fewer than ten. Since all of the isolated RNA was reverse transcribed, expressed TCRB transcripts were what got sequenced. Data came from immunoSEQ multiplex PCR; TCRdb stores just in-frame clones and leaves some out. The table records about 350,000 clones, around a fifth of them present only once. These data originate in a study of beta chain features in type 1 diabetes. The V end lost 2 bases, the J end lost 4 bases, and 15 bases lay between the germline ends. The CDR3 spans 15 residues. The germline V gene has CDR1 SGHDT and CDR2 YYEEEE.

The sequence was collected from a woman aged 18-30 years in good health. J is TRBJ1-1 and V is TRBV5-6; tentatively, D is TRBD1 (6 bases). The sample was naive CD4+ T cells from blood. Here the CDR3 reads CASSFGWGPTTEAFF. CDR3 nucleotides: TGTGCCAGCAGCTTCGGGTGGGGGCCCACCACTGAAGCTTTCTTT. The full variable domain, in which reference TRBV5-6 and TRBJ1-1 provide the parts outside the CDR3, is DAGVTQSPTHLIKTRGQQVTLRCSPKSGHDTVSWYQQALGQGPQFIFQYYEEEERQRGNFPDRFSGHQFPNYSSELNVNALLLGDSALYLCASSFGWGPTTEAFFGQGTRLTVV.